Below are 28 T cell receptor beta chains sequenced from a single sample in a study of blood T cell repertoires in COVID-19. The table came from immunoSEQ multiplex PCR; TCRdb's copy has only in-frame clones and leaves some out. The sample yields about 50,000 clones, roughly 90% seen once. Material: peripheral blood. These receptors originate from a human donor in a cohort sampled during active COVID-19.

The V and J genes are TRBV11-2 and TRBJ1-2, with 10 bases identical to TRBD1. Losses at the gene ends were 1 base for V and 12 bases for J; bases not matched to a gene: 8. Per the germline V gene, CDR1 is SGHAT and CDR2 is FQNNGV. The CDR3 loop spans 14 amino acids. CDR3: CASSLARQGASHTF. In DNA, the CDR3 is TGTGCCAGCAGCTTAGCTCGACAGGGGGCGAGCCACACCTTC.

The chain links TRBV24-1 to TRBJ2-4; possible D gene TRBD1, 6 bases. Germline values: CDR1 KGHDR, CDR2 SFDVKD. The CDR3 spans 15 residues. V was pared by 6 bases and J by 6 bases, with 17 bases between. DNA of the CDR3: TGTGCCACCAGTAACAGGGAAAGTTACAGAAACATTCAGTACTTC. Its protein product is CATSNRESYRNIQYF.

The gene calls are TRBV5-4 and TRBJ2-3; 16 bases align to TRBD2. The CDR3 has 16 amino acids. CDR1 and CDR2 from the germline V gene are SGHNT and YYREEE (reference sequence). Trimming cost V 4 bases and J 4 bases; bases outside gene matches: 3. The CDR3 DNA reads TGTGCCAGCAGCACGGGACTAGCGGGGGGGCCAGATACGCAGTATTTT. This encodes CASSTGLAGGPDTQYF.

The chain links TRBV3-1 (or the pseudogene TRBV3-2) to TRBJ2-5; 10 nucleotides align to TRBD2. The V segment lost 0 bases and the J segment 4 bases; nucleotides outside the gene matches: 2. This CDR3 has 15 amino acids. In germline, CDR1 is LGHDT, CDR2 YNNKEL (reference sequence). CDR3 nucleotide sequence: TGTGCCAGCAGCCAAGAAGCGGGGGGGCGAGAGACCCAGTACTTC. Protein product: CASSQEAGGRETQYF.

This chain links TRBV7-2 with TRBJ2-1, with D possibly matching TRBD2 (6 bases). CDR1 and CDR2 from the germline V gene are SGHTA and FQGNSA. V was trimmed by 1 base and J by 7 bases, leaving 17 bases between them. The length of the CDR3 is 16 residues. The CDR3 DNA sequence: TGTGCCAGCAGCTTAGGAGGTACTAGCCGAAGGAATGAGCAGTTCTTC. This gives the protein CASSLGGTSRRNEQFF. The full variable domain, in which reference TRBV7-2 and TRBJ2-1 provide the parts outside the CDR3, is GAGVSQSPSNKVTEKGKDVELRCDPISGHTALYWYRQSLGQGLEFLIYFQGNSAPDKSGLPSDRFSAERTGGSVSTLTIQRTQQEDSAVYLCASSLGGTSRRNEQFFGPGTRLTVL.

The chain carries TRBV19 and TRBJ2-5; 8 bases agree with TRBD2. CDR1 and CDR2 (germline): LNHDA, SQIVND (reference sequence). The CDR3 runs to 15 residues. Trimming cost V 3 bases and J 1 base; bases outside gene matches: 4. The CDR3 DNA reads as TGTGCCAGTAGTATTGGCGGGGGGACCCAAGAGACCCAGTACTTC. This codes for CASSIGGGTQETQYF.

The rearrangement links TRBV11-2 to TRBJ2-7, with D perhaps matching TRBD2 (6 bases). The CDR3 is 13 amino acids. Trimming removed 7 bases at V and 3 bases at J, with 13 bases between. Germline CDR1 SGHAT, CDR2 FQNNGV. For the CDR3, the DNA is TGTGCCAGCACGCGGGACCGAGACTACGAGCAGTACTTC. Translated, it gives CASTRDRDYEQYF.

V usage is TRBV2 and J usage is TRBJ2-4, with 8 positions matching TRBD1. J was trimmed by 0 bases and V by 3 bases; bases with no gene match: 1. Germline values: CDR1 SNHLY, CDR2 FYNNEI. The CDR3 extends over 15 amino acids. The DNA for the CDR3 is TGTGCCAGCAGTGAGGACAGGGCAGCCAAAAACATTCAGTACTTC. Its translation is CASSEDRAAKNIQYF.

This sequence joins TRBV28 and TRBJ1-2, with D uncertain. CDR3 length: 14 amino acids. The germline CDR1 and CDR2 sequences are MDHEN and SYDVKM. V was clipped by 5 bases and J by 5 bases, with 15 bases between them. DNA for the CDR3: TGTGCCAGCAGTACTGGCGGAATCCCATATGGCTACACCTTC. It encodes CASSTGGIPYGYTF.

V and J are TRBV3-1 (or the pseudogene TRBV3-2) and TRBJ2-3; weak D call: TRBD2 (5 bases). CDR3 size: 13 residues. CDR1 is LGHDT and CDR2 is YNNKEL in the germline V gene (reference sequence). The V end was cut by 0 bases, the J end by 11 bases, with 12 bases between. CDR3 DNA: TGTGCCAGCAGCCAAGACCTAGCATCCAGGCAGTATTTT. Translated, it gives CASSQDLASRQYF.

The CDR3 DNA follows: TGTGCCATCAGTCCGCCGGGACAGGGTAGTCTCGCCAAAAACATTCAGTACTTC. Translated: CAISPPGQGSLAKNIQYF. The chain couples TRBV10-3 to TRBJ2-4, with TRBD1 matching over 9 bases. The ends lost 5 bases at V and 1 base at J; junction bases unmatched: 12. This CDR3 has 18 amino acids. Germline loops: CDR1 ENHRY, CDR2 SYGVKD.

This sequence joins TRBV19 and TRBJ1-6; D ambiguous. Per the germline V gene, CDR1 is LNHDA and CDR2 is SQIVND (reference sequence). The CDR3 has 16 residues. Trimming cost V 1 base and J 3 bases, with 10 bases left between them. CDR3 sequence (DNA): TGTGCCAGTAGTATAGTTCGAGGCAGCTATAATTCACCCCTCCACTTT. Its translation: CASSIVRGSYNSPLHF.

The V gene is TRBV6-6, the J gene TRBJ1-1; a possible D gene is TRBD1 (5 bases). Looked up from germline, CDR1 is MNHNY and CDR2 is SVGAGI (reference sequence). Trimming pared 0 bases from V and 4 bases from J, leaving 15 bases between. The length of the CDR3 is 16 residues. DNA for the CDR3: TGTGCCAGCAGTTACTCTGGGGGGGGTACAGTCACTGAAGCTTTCTTT. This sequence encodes CASSYSGGGTVTEAFF.

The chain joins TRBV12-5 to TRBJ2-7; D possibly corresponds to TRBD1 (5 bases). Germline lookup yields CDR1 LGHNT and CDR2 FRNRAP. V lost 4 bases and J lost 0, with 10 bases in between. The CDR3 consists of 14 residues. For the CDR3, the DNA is TGTGCTAGTGGTTCCACAGGAAACTCCTACGAGCAGTACTTC. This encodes CASGSTGNSYEQYF.

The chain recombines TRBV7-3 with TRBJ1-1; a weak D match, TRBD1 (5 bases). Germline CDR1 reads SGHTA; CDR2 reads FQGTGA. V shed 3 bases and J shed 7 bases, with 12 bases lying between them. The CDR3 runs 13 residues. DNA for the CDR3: TGTGCCAGCAGCTTCTCCTGGGGCGGTGAAGCTTTCTTT. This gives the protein CASSFSWGGEAFF.

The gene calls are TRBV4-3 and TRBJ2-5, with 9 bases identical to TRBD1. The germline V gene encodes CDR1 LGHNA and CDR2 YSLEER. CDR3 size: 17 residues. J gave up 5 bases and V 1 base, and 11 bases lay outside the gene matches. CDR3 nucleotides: TGCGCCAGCAGCCAAGTCGGCCGGACAGGGGTACCGGAGACCCAGTACTTC. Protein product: CASSQVGRTGVPETQYF.

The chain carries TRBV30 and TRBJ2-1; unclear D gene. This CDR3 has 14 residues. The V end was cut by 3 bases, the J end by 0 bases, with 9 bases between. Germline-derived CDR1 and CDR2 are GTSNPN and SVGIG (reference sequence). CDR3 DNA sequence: TGTGCCTGGAGCACATCTCACTCCTACAATGAGCAGTTCTTC. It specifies CAWSTSHSYNEQFF.

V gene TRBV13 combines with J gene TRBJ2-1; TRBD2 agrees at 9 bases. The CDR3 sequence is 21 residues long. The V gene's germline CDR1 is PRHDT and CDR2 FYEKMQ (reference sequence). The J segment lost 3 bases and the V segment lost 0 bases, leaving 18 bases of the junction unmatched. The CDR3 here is CASSLGQTIEFSGRIYNEQFF. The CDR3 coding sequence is TGTGCCAGCAGCTTAGGACAGACAATAGAATTTAGCGGGAGAATCTACAATGAGCAGTTCTTC.

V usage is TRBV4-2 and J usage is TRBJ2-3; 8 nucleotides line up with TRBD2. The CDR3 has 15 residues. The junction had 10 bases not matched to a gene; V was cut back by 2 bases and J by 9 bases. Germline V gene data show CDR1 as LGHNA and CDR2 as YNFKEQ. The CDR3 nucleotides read TGTGCCAGCAGCCAAACGGCGGGAGGCTCCACGACGCAGTATTTT. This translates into CASSQTAGGSTTQYF.

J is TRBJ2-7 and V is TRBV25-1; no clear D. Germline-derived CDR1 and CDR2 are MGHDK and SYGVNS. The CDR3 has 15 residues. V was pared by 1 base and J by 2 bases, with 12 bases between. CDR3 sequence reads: CASSESGRLTYEQYF. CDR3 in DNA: TGTGCCAGCAGTGAATCGGGTCGGTTAACCTACGAGCAGTACTTC.

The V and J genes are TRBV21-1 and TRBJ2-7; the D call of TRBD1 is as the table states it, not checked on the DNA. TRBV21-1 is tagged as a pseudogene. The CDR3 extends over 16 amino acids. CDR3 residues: CASSKEEGAFGYEQYF. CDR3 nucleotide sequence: TGTGCCAGCAGCAAAGAAGAGGGGGCGTTCGGGTACGAGCAGTACTTC.

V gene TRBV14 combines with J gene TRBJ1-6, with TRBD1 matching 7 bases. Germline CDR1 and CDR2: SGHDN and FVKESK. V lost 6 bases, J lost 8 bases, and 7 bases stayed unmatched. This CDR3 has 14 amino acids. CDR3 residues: CASRWGTAYSPLHF. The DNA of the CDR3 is TGTGCCAGCAGGTGGGGGACAGCATATTCACCCCTCCACTTT.

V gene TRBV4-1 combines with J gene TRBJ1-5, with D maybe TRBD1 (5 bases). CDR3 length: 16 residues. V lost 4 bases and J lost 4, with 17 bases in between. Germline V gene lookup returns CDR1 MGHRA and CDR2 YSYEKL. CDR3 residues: CASSRAAGTLNQPQHF. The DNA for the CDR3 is TGCGCCAGCAGCCGAGCTGCCGGGACTCTGAATCAGCCCCAGCATTTT.

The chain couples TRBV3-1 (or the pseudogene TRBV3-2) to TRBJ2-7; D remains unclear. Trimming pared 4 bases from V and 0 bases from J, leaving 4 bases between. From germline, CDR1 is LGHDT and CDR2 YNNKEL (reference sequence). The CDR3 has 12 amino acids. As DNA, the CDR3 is TGTGCCAGCAGCCTTAGCTCCTACGAGCAGTACTTC. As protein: CASSLSSYEQYF.

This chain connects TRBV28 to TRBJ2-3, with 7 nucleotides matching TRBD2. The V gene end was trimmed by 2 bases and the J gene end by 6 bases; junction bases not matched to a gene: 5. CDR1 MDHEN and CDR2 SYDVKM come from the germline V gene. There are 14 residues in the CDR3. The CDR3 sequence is CASSLTGGGDTQYF. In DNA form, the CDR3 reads TGTGCCAGCAGTTTAACGGGAGGCGGCGATACGCAGTATTTT.

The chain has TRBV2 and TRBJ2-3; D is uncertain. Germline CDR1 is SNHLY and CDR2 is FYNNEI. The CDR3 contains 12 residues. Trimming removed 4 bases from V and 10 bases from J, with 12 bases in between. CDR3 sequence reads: CASSVEEIAQYF. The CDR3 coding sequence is TGTGCCAGCAGTGTCGAGGAGATAGCGCAGTATTTT.

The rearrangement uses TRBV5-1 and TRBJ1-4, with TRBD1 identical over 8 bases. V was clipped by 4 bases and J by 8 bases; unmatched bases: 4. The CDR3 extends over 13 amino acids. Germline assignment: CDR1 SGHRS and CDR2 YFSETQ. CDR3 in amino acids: CASSMGQEEKLFF. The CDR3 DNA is TGCGCCAGCAGCATGGGACAGGAAGAAAAACTGTTTTTT.

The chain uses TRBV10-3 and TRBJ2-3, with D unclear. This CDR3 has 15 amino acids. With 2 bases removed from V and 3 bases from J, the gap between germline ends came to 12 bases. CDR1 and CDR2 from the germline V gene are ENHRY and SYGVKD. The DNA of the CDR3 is TGTGCCATCAGTGAGATGGGCAGTAGGACAGATACGCAGTATTTT. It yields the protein CAISEMGSRTDTQYF.